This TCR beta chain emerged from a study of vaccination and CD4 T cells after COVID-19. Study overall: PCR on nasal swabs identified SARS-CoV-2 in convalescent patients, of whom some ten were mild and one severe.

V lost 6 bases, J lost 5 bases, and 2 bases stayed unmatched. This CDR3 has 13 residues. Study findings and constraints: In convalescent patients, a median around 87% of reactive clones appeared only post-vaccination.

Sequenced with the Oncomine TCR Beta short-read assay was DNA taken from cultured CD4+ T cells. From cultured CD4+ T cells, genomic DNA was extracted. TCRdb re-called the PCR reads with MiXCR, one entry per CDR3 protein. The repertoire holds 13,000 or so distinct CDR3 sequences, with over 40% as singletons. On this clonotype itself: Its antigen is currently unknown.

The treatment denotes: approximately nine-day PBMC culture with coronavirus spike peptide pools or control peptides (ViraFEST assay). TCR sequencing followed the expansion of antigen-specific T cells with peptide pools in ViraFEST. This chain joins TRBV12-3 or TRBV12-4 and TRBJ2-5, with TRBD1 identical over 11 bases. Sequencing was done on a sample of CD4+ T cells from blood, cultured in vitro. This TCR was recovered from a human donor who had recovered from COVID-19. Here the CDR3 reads CASRRTGGETQYF. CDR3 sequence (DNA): TGTGCCAGCAGACGGACAGGGGGCGAGACCCAGTACTTC.